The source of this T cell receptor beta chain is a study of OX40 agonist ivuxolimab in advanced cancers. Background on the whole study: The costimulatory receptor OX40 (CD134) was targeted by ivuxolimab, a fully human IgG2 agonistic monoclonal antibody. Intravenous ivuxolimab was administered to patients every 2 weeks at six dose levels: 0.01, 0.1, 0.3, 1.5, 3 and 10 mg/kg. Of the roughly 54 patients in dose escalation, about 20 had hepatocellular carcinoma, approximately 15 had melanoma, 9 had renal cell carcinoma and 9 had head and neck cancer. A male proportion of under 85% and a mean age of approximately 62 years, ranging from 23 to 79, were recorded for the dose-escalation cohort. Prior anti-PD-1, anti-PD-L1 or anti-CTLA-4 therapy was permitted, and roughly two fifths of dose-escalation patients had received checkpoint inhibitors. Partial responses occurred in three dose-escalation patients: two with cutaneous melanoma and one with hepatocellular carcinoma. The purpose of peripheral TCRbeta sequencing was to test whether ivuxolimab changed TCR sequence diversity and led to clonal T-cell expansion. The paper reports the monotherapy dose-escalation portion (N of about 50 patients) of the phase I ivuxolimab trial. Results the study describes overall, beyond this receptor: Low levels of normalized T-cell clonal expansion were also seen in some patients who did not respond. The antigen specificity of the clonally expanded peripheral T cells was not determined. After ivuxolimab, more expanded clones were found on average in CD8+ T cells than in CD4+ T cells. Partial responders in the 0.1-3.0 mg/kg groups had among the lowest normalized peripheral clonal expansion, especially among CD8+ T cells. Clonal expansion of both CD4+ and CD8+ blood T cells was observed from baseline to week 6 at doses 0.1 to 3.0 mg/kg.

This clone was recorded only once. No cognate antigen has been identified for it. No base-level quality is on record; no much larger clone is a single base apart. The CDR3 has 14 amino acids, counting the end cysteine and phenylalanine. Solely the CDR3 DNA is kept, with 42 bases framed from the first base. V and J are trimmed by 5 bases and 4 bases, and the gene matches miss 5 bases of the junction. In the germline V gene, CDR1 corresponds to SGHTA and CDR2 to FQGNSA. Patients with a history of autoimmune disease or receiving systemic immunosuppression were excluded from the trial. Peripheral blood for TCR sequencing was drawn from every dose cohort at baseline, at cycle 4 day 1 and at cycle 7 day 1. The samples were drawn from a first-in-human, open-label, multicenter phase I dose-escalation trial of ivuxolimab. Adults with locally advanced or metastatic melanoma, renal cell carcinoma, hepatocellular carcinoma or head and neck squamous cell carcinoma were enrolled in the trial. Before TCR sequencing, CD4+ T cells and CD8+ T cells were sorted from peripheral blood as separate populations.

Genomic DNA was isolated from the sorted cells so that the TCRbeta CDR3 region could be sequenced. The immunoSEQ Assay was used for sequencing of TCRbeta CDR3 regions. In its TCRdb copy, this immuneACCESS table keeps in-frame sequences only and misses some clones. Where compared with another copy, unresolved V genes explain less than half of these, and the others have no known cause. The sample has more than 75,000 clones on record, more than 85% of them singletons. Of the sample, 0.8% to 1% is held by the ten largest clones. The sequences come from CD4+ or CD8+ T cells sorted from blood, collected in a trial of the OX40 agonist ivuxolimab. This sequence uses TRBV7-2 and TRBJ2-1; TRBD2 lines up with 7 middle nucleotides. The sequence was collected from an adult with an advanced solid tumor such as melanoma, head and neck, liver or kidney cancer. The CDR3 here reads CASSQGGTYNEQFF. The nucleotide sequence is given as TGTGCCAGCAGCCAGGGAGGGACGTACAATGAGCAGTTCTTC. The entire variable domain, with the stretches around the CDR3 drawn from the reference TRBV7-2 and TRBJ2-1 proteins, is GAGVSQSPSNKVTEKGKDVELRCDPISGHTALYWYRQSLGQGLEFLIYFQGNSAPDKSGLPSDRFSAERTGGSVSTLTIQRTQQEDSAVYLCASSQGGTYNEQFFGPGTRLTVL.